The 23 T cell receptor beta chains reported below all come from one sample, sequenced in a study of blood T cell repertoires in COVID-19. The repertoire was sequenced with immunoSEQ multiplex PCR; TCRdb's copy has only in-frame clones and lacks some. The top ten hold 13% to 15% of the sample, which has 30,000 to 40,000 clones, 80% to 90% seen once. Sequences were obtained from peripheral blood. All receptors come from a man aged 55 to 70 with active COVID-19.

The chain couples TRBV6-1 to TRBJ2-1; TRBD2 aligns across 13 bases. CDR1 is MNHNS and CDR2 is SASEGT in the germline V gene. The ends lost 4 bases at V and 15 bases at J; junction bases unmatched: 15. This CDR3 is 16 amino acids long. The CDR3 region is CASSGGLAGWTEGRFF. CDR3 nucleotide sequence: TGTGCCAGCAGTGGGGGACTAGCGGGGTGGACTGAAGGGCGGTTCTTC.

V is TRBV7-8 and J is TRBJ2-3; tentative D call: TRBD2 (5 bases). The germline V gene encodes CDR1 SGHVS and CDR2 FQNEAQ. The V end lost 2 bases, the J end lost 1 base, and 13 bases lay between the germline ends. This CDR3 spans 16 amino acids. CDR3 bases: TGTGCCAGCAGCTTATGGCGGTACGGGGGCACAGATACGCAGTATTTT. Protein product: CASSLWRYGGTDTQYF.

In regard to this clone: In the same sample, other DNA sequences code for this CDR3. V is TRBV24-1 and J is TRBJ2-4; tentatively, D is TRBD1 (6 bases). This CDR3 is built from 15 residues. Trimming left V 3 bases short and J 6 bases short, with 14 bases between. Germline V gene data show CDR1 as KGHDR and CDR2 as SFDVKD. CDR3 bases: TGTGCCACCAGTGATCAGAGACAGGTAGGAAACATTCAGTACTTC. Translation: CATSDQRQVGNIQYF.

V usage is TRBV2 and J usage is TRBJ2-5; D gene uncertain. Trimming took off 0 bases at V and 2 bases at J, with 10 bases between the two ends. The CDR3 covers 15 residues. From germline, CDR1 is SNHLY and CDR2 FYNNEI. The CDR3 protein is CASSEAWAEQETQYF. The CDR3 DNA is TGTGCCAGCAGTGAAGCATGGGCAGAGCAAGAGACCCAGTACTTC.

The chain recombines TRBV6-5 with TRBJ2-7; a weak D match, TRBD1 (5 bases). Trimming took 2 bases from V and 0 from J, leaving 8 bases between them. This CDR3 spans 14 amino acids. Germline values: CDR1 MNHEY, CDR2 SVGAGI. The CDR3 loop reads CASSYQGSSYEQYF. In DNA form, the CDR3 reads TGTGCCAGCAGTTACCAGGGTAGCTCCTACGAGCAGTACTTC.

The rearrangement joins TRBV3-1 (or the pseudogene TRBV3-2) to TRBJ2-1, with 9 bases matching TRBD2. Germline V gene sequence: CDR1 LGHDT, CDR2 YNNKEL (reference sequence). This CDR3 contains 14 residues. J gave up 6 bases and V 8 bases, and 8 bases lay outside the gene matches. As DNA, the CDR3 is TGTGCCAGCTCCTGGCGGGAGGGCCGCAATGAGCAGTTCTTC. Translated, it gives CASSWREGRNEQFF.

This clone was counted only a few times. The chain employs TRBV5-1 and TRBJ2-5, with 10 bases that match TRBD2. CDR1 is SGHRS and CDR2 is YFSETQ in the germline V gene. V lost 4 bases, J lost 4 bases, and 13 bases stayed unmatched. CDR3 length equals 17 residues. The CDR3 DNA follows: TGCGCCAGCAGCCCGGGAAGGGCTAGCGGGAGCCTAGAGACCCAGTACTTC. This codes for CASSPGRASGSLETQYF.

The rearrangement joins TRBV7-9 to TRBJ1-1, with D tentatively TRBD1 (6 bases). V lost 5 bases to trimming and J lost 7 bases, with 23 bases between them. Germline lookup yields CDR1 SEHNR and CDR2 FQNEAQ (reference sequence). This CDR3 is built from 16 residues. The CDR3 is CASSRDRLLLISEAFF. For the CDR3, the DNA is TGTGCCAGCAGCCGAGACAGGTTACTGCTCATTAGTGAAGCTTTCTTT.

J is TRBJ2-3 and V is TRBV3-1 (or the pseudogene TRBV3-2), with TRBD2 as a possible D gene (5 bases). Per the germline V gene, CDR1 is LGHDT and CDR2 is YNNKEL (reference sequence). The CDR3 is 11 residues long. V shed 1 base and J shed 14 bases, with 10 bases lying between them. The CDR3, as DNA: TGTGCCAGCAGCCAAGCCGAGCGGTGGTATTTT. It codes for CASSQAERWYF.

The rearrangement links TRBV6-5 to TRBJ1-4, with unresolved D. The CDR3 length is 15 residues. Trimming cost V 0 bases and J 3 bases, with 8 bases left between them. Germline loops: CDR1 MNHEY, CDR2 SVGAGI. The DNA of the CDR3 is TGTGCCAGCAGTTACTCAGGGAGGTCTAATGAAAAACTGTTTTTT. Amino acids: CASSYSGRSNEKLFF.

This clone was detected only once. An end of the junction differs from the germline gene, which may be a read error. The chain links TRBV7-7 to TRBJ2-1; possible D gene TRBD2, 5 bases. The CDR3 consists of 13 residues. The germline CDR1 and CDR2 sequences are SSHAT and FNYEAQ (reference sequence). CDR3 sequence: CASSPGETGEQFF. The CDR3 DNA reads as TGTGCTAGCAGCCCCGGGGAAACCGGGGAGCAGTTCTTC.

This clone came up once. The V call is TRBV18, the J call TRBJ2-2, with 10 bases matching TRBD1. The CDR3 runs 16 residues. Germline CDR1 reads KGHSH; CDR2 reads LQKENI. J was trimmed by 4 bases and V by 4 bases; bases with no gene match: 6. This chain's CDR3 is CASSQPDRGVTGELFF. CDR3 bases: TGTGCCAGCTCACAACCGGACAGGGGGGTCACCGGGGAGCTGTTTTTT.

The chain uses TRBV5-1 and TRBJ2-1; 11 positions match TRBD2. The CDR3 is made up of 16 amino acids. In germline, CDR1 is SGHRS, CDR2 YFSETQ. V shed 5 bases, J shed 8 bases, and the junction held 12 bases outside the gene matches. The CDR3 reads CASRSGTSGLVDEQFF. In DNA form, the CDR3 reads TGCGCCAGCAGATCCGGGACTAGCGGCCTCGTGGATGAGCAGTTCTTC.

This chain uses TRBV11-2 with TRBJ2-7; 10 nucleotides agree with TRBD2. The CDR3 is 14 residues long. Germline CDR1 reads SGHAT; CDR2 reads FQNNGV. V lost 8 bases, J lost 0 bases, and 4 bases stayed unmatched. The CDR3 DNA follows: TGTGCCAGCGCACTAGCGGGGAGCTCCTACGAGCAGTACTTC. Its protein is CASALAGSSYEQYF.

CDR3 sequence: CASSPIPGISNEKLFF. The CDR3 DNA reads as TGTGCCAGCTCACCCATCCCGGGAATCTCTAATGAAAAACTGTTTTTT. This chain links TRBV18 with TRBJ1-4; no firm D call. CDR1 KGHSH and CDR2 LQKENI come from the germline V gene. Trimming cost V 3 bases and J 3 bases, with 14 bases left between them. This CDR3 is built from 16 residues.

V usage is TRBV27 and J usage is TRBJ2-7, with 10 nucleotides matching TRBD2. The germline CDR1 and CDR2 sequences are MNHEY and SMNVEV (reference sequence). V trimming: 2 bases; J trimming: 2 bases; junction bases outside the gene matches: 3. This CDR3 is 15 amino acids long. This CDR3 reads CASSLPSGGTYEQYF. The CDR3 DNA follows: TGTGCCAGCAGTTTACCTAGCGGGGGAACCTACGAGCAGTACTTC.

This chain joins TRBV28 and TRBJ1-2; D remains ambiguous. The V end was cut by 6 bases, the J end by 0 bases, with 8 bases between. Germline-derived CDR1 and CDR2 are MDHEN and SYDVKM. The CDR3 has 13 amino acids. The CDR3 coding sequence is TGTGCCAGCAGACTCACTGCTAACTATGGCTACACCTTC. It encodes CASRLTANYGYTF.

The chain links TRBV18 to TRBJ1-2; the match to TRBD1 covers 7 bases. The ends lost 6 bases at V and 6 bases at J; junction bases unmatched: 7. The CDR3 is 13 residues long. Germline lookup yields CDR1 KGHSH and CDR2 LQKENI. The CDR3 nucleotides are TGTGCCAGCTCGTCTCAGGGGGATGATGGCTACACCTTC. Its protein is CASSSQGDDGYTF.

The chain employs TRBV19 and TRBJ2-5, with 10 bases aligning to TRBD1. J gave up 5 bases and V 5 bases, and 5 bases lay outside the gene matches. There are 14 residues in the CDR3. Per germline, CDR1 LNHDA and CDR2 SQIVND (reference sequence). The CDR3 coding sequence is TGTGCCAGTAGTTCCCGGACAGGGGGTGAGACCCAGTACTTC. This sequence encodes CASSSRTGGETQYF.

V and J are TRBV12-5 and TRBJ2-7; possibly TRBD2 for D (5 bases). The germline V and J ends were trimmed by 2 bases and 6 bases, with 23 bases remaining between them. Germline V lookup: CDR1 LGHNT, CDR2 FRNRAP. The CDR3 extends over 17 amino acids. CDR3 nucleotide sequence: TGTGCTAGTGGTTTGCCTACGACTAAGGCCTCTGCGCGCGAGCAGTACTTC. It translates to CASGLPTTKASAREQYF.

The rearrangement links TRBV29-1 to TRBJ2-1; 8 bases are a match to TRBD1. Trimming took 0 bases from V and 6 from J; bases not matched to a gene: 7. From germline, CDR1 is SQVTM and CDR2 ANQGSEA. The CDR3 sequence is 15 residues long. The chain's CDR3 is CSVEDRGRGLNEQFF. The CDR3, as DNA: TGCAGCGTTGAAGATCGGGGCAGGGGGCTCAATGAGCAGTTCTTC.

The chain recombines TRBV7-6 with TRBJ1-2; D not certain. The germline CDR1 and CDR2 sequences are SGHVS and FNYEAQ. CDR3 size: 15 residues. Trimming took 2 bases from V and 4 from J, leaving 14 bases between them. CDR3 in DNA: TGTGCCAGCAGCTTATCAGGTGTAGGGAGCTATGGCTACACCTTC. This codes for CASSLSGVGSYGYTF. Full variable domain (missing parts from reference TRBV7-6 and TRBJ1-2): GAGVSQSPRYKVTKRGQDVALRCDPISGHVSLYWYRQALGQGPEFLTYFNYEAQQDKSGLPNDRFSAERPEGSISTLTIQRTEQRDSAMYRCASSLSGVGSYGYTFGSGTRLTVV.

The CDR3 here is CASSIDMSRVETQYF. CDR3 DNA: TGTGCCAGTAGTATAGACATGAGCCGCGTGGAGACCCAGTACTTC. The J gene is TRBJ2-5, the V gene TRBV19; D unclear. Germline assignment: CDR1 LNHDA and CDR2 SQIVND (reference sequence). Trimming removed 0 bases at V and 5 bases at J, with 13 bases between. This CDR3 has 15 amino acids.